These 23 T cell receptor beta chains came from one sample sequenced in a study of T cell repertoires in cytomegalovirus infection. TCRdb reprocessed the reads via MiXCR and lists one record per CDR3 protein. The sample carries around 490,000 distinct CDR3 sequences, approximately 26% recorded once. The sequencing input was PBMCs. These receptors all stem from a human donor in good health (CMV status not recorded). Some clones in this sample may be carry-over from other donors' samples.

J is TRBJ1-1 and V is TRBV7-9, with no clear D. Trimming shortened V by 4 bases and J by 3 bases, and 12 bases separated the two germline ends. The CDR3 contains 14 residues. CDR1 and CDR2 from the germline V gene are SEHNR and FQNEAQ (reference sequence). CDR3 nucleotides: TGTGCCAGCAGCTCGAGATTCAGATACACTGAAGCTTTCTTT. Encoded protein: CASSSRFRYTEAFF.

This clonotype came up a few times. A read error may explain this, as a much larger clone is one base away. The chain has TRBV24-1 and TRBJ1-2; 7 bases line up with TRBD1. Trimming removed 7 bases from V and 1 base from J; junction bases left unmatched: 2. CDR3 length: 13 amino acids. Looked up from germline, CDR1 is KGHDR and CDR2 is SFDVKD. CDR3 sequence: CATSRDSNYGYTF. The DNA for the CDR3 is TGTGCCACCAGCCGGGACAGTAACTATGGCTACACCTTC.

This clonotype was observed a few times. The chain uses TRBV6-5 and TRBJ2-3; 11 bases map to TRBD2. Germline V CDR1 and CDR2: MNHEY, SVGAGI. V gave up 4 bases and J gave up 5 bases; unmatched junction bases: 5. The length of the CDR3 is 15 residues. CDR3 in DNA: TGTGCCAGCAGTTCGGGTAGCGGGAGGGTAGATACGCAGTATTTT. Translated, it gives CASSSGSGRVDTQYF.

The genes are TRBV27 and TRBJ2-5; possible D gene TRBD2, 5 bases. Trimming pared 11 bases from V and 1 base from J, leaving 11 bases between. Germline-derived CDR1 and CDR2 are MNHEY and SMNVEV (reference sequence). The CDR3 covers 12 residues. This chain's CDR3 is CACPDCQETQYF. CDR3 coding DNA: TGTGCCTGTCCGGACTGCCAAGAGACCCAGTACTTC.

The V and J genes are TRBV18 and TRBJ1-1; D is ambiguous. V lost 4 bases to trimming and J lost 4 bases, with 10 bases between them. From germline, CDR1 is KGHSH and CDR2 LQKENI. The CDR3 is 13 residues long. The CDR3, as DNA: TGTGCCAGCTCACAGGGTTTATTCACTGAAGCTTTCTTT. Protein product: CASSQGLFTEAFF.

This clonotype showed up many times. The chain has TRBV12-3 or TRBV12-4 and TRBJ1-2; TRBD1 agrees at 10 bases. The CDR3 loop spans 14 amino acids. With 6 bases clipped from V and 2 bases from J, the junction kept 3 bases outside the gene matches. CDR3 coding DNA: TGTGCCAGCAGGCAGGGACAGGGGAACTATGGCTACACCTTC. This translates into CASRQGQGNYGYTF.

The chain uses TRBV27 and TRBJ1-1; 7 positions agree with TRBD1. This CDR3 spans 14 amino acids. With 10 bases clipped from V and 2 bases from J, the junction kept 10 bases outside the gene matches. The V gene's germline CDR1 is MNHEY and CDR2 SMNVEV (reference sequence). The DNA for the CDR3 is TGTGCCACCCGACAGGGTATCGATAACACTGAAGCTTTCTTT. The encoded protein is CATRQGIDNTEAFF.

The gene calls are TRBV12-3 or TRBV12-4 and TRBJ1-5; TRBD1 aligns across 9 bases. V dropped 5 bases and J dropped 5; count of bases not matched to a gene: 4. This CDR3 has 14 residues. As DNA, the CDR3 is TGTGCCAGCAGTCGACAGGGGGTATATCAGCCCCAGCATTTT. The encoded protein is CASSRQGVYQPQHF.

This chain joins TRBV2 and TRBJ2-2, with 7 bases lining up with TRBD2. Germline V gene sequence: CDR1 SNHLY, CDR2 FYNNEI. V lost 1 base to trimming and J lost 1 base; unmatched junction nucleotides: 0. This CDR3 has 15 amino acids. CDR3 protein: CASSEGEGNTGELFF. As DNA, the CDR3 is TGTGCCAGCAGTGAAGGGGAGGGGAACACCGGGGAGCTGTTTTTT.

The sample holds a few counts of this clonotype. The gene calls are TRBV2 and TRBJ2-7, with D possibly TRBD1 on 5 matching bases. The V gene lost 2 bases and the J gene lost 4 bases, with 12 bases spanning the gap. The germline gives CDR1 SNHLY, CDR2 FYNNEI. This CDR3 contains 14 residues. The CDR3 loop reads CASSERGALYEQYF. The CDR3 DNA is TGTGCCAGCAGTGAAAGGGGCGCCCTTTACGAGCAGTACTTC.

Worth noting for this clonotype: A clone one base away is much larger, so this may be a read error. The chain has TRBV7-9 and TRBJ1-1; weak D call: TRBD1 (6 bases). Germline loops: CDR1 SEHNR, CDR2 FQNEAQ (reference sequence). The CDR3 covers 11 residues. The CDR3 DNA sequence: TGTGCCAGCAGCTCGGGACACGGAGCTTACTTT. Translated: CASSSGHGAYF.

This rearrangement joins TRBV4-1 to TRBJ1-5, with D possibly TRBD1 on 5 matching bases. Per the germline V gene, CDR1 is MGHRA and CDR2 is YSYEKL. V dropped 4 bases and J dropped 4 bases, with 14 bases sitting between them. CDR3 length: 15 residues. DNA for the CDR3: TGCGCCAGCAGCCCAGTGGGGGGGGGAAATCAGCCCCAGCATTTT. This gives the protein CASSPVGGGNQPQHF.

This clonotype was seen a few times. The chain is built from TRBV11-2 and TRBJ2-2, with D possibly matching TRBD2 (5 bases). Germline loops: CDR1 SGHAT, CDR2 FQNNGV. Trimming stripped 1 base from V and 5 bases from J, with 11 bases between. The CDR3 extends over 15 amino acids. In DNA form, the CDR3 reads TGTGCCAGCAGCTTAGCGAATCGGGGTACCGGGGAGCTGTTTTTT. The encoded protein is CASSLANRGTGELFF.

The CDR3 DNA reads as TGTGCCAGCAGCCCCCCCAGGGGATCAGATACGCAGTATTTT. It yields the protein CASSPPRGSDTQYF. The gene calls are TRBV7-9 and TRBJ2-3; tentatively, D is TRBD1 (6 bases). V lost 5 bases and J 4 bases, leaving 13 bases between the germline ends. The CDR3 extends over 14 amino acids. The germline gives CDR1 SEHNR, CDR2 FQNEAQ (reference sequence).

This chain joins TRBV19 and TRBJ2-6, with TRBD1 identical over 8 bases. This CDR3 spans 16 amino acids. Germline CDR1 and CDR2: LNHDA and SQIVND (reference sequence). With 4 bases clipped from V and 4 bases from J, the junction kept 6 bases outside the gene matches. The CDR3 spells CASSRRTGPGANVLTF. As DNA, the CDR3 is TGTGCCAGTAGTAGACGGACAGGGCCAGGGGCCAACGTCCTGACTTTC.

The V and J genes are TRBV28 and TRBJ1-1, with D perhaps TRBD1 (6 bases). The V gene's germline CDR1 is MDHEN and CDR2 SYDVKM. Trimming stripped 6 bases from V and 2 bases from J, with 16 bases between. The CDR3 runs to 15 residues. Here the CDR3 reads CASRNTGTINTEAFF. The CDR3 nucleotides read TGTGCCAGCAGAAATACCGGGACAATCAACACTGAAGCTTTCTTT. Full variable domain (missing parts from reference TRBV28 and TRBJ1-1): DVKVTQSSRYLVKRTGEKVFLECVQDMDHENMFWYRQDPGLGLRLIYFSYDVKMKEKGDIPEGYSVSREKKERFSLILESASTNQTSMYLCASRNTGTINTEAFFGQGTRLTVV.

This chain's CDR3 is CASSTQQPNNSPLHF. CDR3 nucleotides: TGTGCCAGCAGCACCCAGCAGCCTAATAATTCACCCCTCCACTTT. V gene TRBV9 combines with J gene TRBJ1-6; D is unclear. Trimming left V 4 bases short and J 5 bases short, with 13 bases between. Germline V gene lookup returns CDR1 SGDLS and CDR2 YYNGEE. CDR3 length equals 15 residues.

In this sample, this clonotype turned up a few times. The J gene is TRBJ1-5, the V gene TRBV7-2; the D is unclear. Germline values: CDR1 SGHTA, CDR2 FQGNSA. There are 14 residues in the CDR3. V lost 2 bases and J lost 1, with 6 bases in between. CDR3 in amino acids: CASSLRRSNQPQHF. The CDR3, as DNA: TGTGCCAGCAGCTTAAGGAGGAGCAATCAGCCCCAGCATTTT.

The chain is built from TRBV29-1 and TRBJ2-7; the match to TRBD1 covers 9 bases. This CDR3 spans 11 amino acids. The germline V gene has CDR1 SQVTM and CDR2 ANQGSEA. The V and J ends lost 6 bases and 6 bases, in that order; junction bases with no gene match: 3. The CDR3 region is CSVGQGSEQYF. CDR3 DNA sequence: TGCAGCGTGGGACAGGGATCCGAGCAGTACTTC.

In this sample, this clonotype turned up a few times. The genes are TRBV11-2 and TRBJ2-4; the D gene is possibly TRBD1 (5 bases). The V and J ends lost 5 bases and 0 bases respectively, with 17 bases between them. This CDR3 region has 17 residues. In germline, CDR1 is SGHAT, CDR2 FQNNGV. CDR3 bases: TGTGCCAGCAGCCCCCTCGGACAACCCCTAGCCAAAAACATTCAGTACTTC. Protein: CASSPLGQPLAKNIQYF.

The chain joins TRBV19 to TRBJ2-1, with 10 bases fitting TRBD2. CDR3 length: 15 residues. Germline CDR1 is LNHDA and CDR2 is SQIVND (reference sequence). With 6 bases clipped from V and 9 bases from J, the junction kept 11 bases outside the gene matches. This chain's CDR3 is CASSRTSGHGAEQFF. The CDR3 DNA sequence: TGTGCCAGTAGCCGGACTAGCGGCCATGGGGCTGAGCAGTTCTTC.

CDR3 sequence (DNA): TGTGCCAGCAGTTTACAACCCCGGGACAACTCCTACGAGCAGTACTTC. Amino acids: CASSLQPRDNSYEQYF. The rearrangement uses TRBV28 and TRBJ2-7; tentatively, D is TRBD1 (6 bases). V lost 2 bases to trimming and J lost 0 bases, with 14 bases between them. This CDR3 has 16 residues. Germline-derived CDR1 and CDR2 are MDHEN and SYDVKM.

This clonotype appeared a few times. V and J are TRBV19 and TRBJ1-1; D not resolved. Trimming took 3 bases from V and 5 from J, leaving 13 bases between them. From germline, CDR1 is LNHDA and CDR2 SQIVND (reference sequence). This CDR3 region has 14 residues. For the CDR3, the DNA is TGTGCCAGTAGTATGTTAGCCCCGGGAACTGAAGCTTTCTTT. Translation: CASSMLAPGTEAFF.